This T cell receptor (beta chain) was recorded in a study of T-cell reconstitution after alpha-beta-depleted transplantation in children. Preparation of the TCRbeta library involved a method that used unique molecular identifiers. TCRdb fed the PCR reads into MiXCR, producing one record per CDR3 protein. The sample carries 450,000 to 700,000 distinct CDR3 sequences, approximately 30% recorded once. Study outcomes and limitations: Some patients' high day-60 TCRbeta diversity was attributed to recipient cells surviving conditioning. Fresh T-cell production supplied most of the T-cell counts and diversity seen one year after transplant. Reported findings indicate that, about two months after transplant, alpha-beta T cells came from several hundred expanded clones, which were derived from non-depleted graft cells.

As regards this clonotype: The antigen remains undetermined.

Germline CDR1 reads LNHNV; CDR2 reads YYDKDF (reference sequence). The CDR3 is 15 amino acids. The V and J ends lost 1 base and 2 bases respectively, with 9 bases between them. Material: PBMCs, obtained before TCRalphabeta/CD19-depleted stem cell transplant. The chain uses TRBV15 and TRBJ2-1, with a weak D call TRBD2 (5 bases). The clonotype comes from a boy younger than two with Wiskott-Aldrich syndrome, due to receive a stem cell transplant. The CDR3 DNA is TGTGCCACCAGCAGAGCCAGCGGTCCCTACAATGAGCAGTTCTTC. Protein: CATSRASGPYNEQFF.